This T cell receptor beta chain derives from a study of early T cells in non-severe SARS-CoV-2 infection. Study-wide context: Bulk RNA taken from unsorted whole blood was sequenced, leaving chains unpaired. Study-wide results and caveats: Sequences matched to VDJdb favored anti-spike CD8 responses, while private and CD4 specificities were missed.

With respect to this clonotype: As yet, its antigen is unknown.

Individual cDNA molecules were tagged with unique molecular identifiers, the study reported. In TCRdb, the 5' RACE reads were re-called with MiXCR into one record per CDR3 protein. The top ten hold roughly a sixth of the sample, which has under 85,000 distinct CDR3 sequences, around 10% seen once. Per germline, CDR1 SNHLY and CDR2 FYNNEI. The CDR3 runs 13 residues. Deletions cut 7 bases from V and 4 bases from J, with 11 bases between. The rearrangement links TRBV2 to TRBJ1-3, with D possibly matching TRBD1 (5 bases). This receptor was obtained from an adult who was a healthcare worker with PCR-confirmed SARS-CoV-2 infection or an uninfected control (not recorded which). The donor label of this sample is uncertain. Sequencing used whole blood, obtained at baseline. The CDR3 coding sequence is TGTGCCAGCAAGTTTTCAGGGGGAAACACCATATATTTT. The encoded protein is CASKFSGGNTIYF.